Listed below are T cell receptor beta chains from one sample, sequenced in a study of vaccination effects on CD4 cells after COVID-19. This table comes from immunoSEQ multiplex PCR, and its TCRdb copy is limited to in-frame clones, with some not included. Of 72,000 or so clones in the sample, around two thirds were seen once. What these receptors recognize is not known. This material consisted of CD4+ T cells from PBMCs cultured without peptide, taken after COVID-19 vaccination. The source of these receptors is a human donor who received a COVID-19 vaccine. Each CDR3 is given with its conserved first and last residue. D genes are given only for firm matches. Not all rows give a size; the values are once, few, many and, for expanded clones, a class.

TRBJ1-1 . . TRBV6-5 TGTGCCAGCAGTTACGGAGCGCAGAACACTGAAGCTTTCTTT CASSYGAQNTEAFF
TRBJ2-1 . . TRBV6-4 TGTGCCAGCAGGCCCACAGGCTCCTACAATGAGCAGTTCTTC CASRPTGSYNEQFF
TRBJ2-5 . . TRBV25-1 TGTGCCAGCAGTGAAGGAGGGGCGCTTGGAGAGACCCAGTACTTC CASSEGGALGETQYF
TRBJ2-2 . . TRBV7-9 TGTGCCAGCAGCGTAGTCGGGGACGGGGAGCTGTTTTTT CASSVVGDGELFF
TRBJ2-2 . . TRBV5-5 TGTGCCAGCAGCTCCGCTAGCTACTCGAACACCGGGGAGCTGTTTTTT CASSSASYSNTGELFF
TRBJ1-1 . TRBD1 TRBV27 TGTGCCAGCAGTTTCGGGACAGGGAGAAGAGGGTGGAACACTGAAGCTTTCTTT CASSFGTGRRGWNTEAFF
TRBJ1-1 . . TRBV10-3 TGTGCCATCAGTGAGGTCGGGACACCGAACACTGAAGCTTTCTTT CAISEVGTPNTEAFF
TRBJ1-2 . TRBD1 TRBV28 TGTGCTGCCCGGGACAGCCTTCGTGGCTACACCTTC CAARDSLRGYTF
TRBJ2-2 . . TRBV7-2 TGTGCCAGCAGCTTCCAGAGGAATACGAACACCGGGGAGCTGTTTTTT CASSFQRNTNTGELFF
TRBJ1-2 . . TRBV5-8 TGTGCCAGCAGCCCGGGCTATGGCTACACCTTC CASSPGYGYTF
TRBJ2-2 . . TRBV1 TGCACCAGCAGCCAAAGTTGTGGGGGGAACACCGGGGAGCTGTTTTTT CTSSQSCGGNTGELFF
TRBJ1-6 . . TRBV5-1 TGCGCCAGCAGTGCGTCGTTAACTTTATCGCCCCTCCACTTT CASSASLTLSPLHF
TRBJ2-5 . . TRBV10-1 TGCGCCAGCAGTGTCGGGCCGGGAGAGACCCAGTACTTC CASSVGPGETQYF
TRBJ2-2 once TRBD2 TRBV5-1 TGCGCCAGCAGCTTGCCGCGGGGGGGCGCCACCGGGGAGCTGTTTTTT CASSLPRGGATGELFF
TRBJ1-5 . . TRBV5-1 TGCGCCAGCAGCTTGGGGGACCAACAGCCCCAGCATTTT CASSLGDQQPQHF
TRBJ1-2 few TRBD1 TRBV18 TGTGCCAGCTTATCCGGGACAGGGACTAACTATGGCTACACCTTC CASLSGTGTNYGYTF
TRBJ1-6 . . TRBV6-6 TGTGCCAGCAGTTCAACCGGTTCACCCCTCCACTTT CASSSTGSPLHF
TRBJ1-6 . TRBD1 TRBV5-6 TGTGCCAGCAGACTCTCACAGGGGGCCCCCTATAATTCACCCCTCCACTTT CASRLSQGAPYNSPLHF
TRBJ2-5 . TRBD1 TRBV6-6 TGTGCCAGCAGTTTAAGCGGGACAGGGGGAACCGGGGCCCAGTACTTC CASSLSGTGGTGAQYF
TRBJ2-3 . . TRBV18 TGTGCCAGCTCAGCGGGATTTACCACGACAGATACGCAGTATTTT CASSAGFTTTDTQYF
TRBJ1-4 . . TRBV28 TGTGCCAGCAGTTCTGTATCTCCACTGTTTTTT CASSSVSPLFF
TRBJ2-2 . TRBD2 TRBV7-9 TGTGCCAGCAGCTGGGGTTTAGCGGGGGCTGCATCCGGGGAGCTGTTTTTT CASSWGLAGAASGELFF
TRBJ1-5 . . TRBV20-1 TGCAGTGCTAGTGAAGGGGTGGGTCAGCCCCAGCATTTT CSASEGVGQPQHF
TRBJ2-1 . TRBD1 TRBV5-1 TGCGCCAGCAGCTTTCAGGGACAGGGGGCTATTGAGCAGTTCTTC CASSFQGQGAIEQFF
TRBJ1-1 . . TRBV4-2 TGTGCCAGCAGCCAAGATTCCAGGGGAGTTACTGAAGCTTTCTTT CASSQDSRGVTEAFF
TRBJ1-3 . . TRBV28 TGTGCCAGCACGCACGAACCCGGAAACACCATATATTTT CASTHEPGNTIYF